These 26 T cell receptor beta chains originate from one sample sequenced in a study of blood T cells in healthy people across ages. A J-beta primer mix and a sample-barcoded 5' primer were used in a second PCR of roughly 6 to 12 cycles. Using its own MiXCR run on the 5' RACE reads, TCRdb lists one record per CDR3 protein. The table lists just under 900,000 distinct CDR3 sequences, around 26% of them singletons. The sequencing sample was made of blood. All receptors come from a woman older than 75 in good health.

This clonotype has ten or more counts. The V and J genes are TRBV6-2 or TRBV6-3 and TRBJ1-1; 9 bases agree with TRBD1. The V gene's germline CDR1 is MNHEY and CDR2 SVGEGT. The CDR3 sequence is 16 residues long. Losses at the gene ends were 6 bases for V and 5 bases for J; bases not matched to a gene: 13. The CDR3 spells CASSDRDRAYMTEAFF. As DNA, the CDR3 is TGTGCCAGCAGCGACCGGGACAGGGCGTATATGACTGAAGCTTTCTTT.

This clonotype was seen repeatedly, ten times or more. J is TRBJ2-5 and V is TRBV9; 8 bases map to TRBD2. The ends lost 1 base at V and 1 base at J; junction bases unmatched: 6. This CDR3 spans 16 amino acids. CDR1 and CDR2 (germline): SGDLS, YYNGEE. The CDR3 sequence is CASSVTGGAFQETQYF. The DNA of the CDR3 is TGTGCCAGCAGCGTAACCGGGGGGGCATTCCAAGAGACCCAGTACTTC.

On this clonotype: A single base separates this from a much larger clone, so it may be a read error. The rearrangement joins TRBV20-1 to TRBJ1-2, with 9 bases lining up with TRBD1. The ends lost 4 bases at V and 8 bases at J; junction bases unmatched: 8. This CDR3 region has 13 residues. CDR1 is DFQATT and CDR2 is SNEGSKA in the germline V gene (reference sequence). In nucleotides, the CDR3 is TGCAGTGCTAAATCGGACAGGGGCTACGGCTACACCTTC. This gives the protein CSAKSDRGYGYTF.

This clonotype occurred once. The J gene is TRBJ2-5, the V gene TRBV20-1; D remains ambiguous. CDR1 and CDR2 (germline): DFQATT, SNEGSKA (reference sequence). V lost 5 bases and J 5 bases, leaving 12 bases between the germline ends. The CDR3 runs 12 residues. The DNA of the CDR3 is TGCAGTGCTCTACCTGGTCCGGAGACCCAGTACTTC. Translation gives CSALPGPETQYF.

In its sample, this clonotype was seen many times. CDR3 sequence: CSAKVPGEKLFF. As DNA, the CDR3 is TGCAGTGCTAAAGTCCCGGGAGAAAAACTGTTTTTT. V usage is TRBV20-1 and J usage is TRBJ1-4; D remains ambiguous. The germline CDR1 and CDR2 sequences are DFQATT and SNEGSKA (reference sequence). This CDR3 has 12 residues. Between the trimmed V and J ends, which lost 4 bases and 8 bases, there was a span of 11 bases.

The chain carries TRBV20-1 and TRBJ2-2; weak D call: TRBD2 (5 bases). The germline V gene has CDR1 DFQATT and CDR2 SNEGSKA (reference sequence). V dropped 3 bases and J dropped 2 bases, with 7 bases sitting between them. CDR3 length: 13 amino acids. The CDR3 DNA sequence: TGCAGTGCTAGTGAGGGTAACACCGGGGAGCTGTTTTTT. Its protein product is CSASEGNTGELFF.

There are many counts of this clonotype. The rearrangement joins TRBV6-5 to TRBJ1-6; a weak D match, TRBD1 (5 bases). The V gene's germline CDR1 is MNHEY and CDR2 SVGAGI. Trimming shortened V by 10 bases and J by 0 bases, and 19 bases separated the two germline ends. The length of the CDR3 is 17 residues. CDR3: CATPYGGASSYNSPLHF. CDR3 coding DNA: TGTGCCACCCCATATGGGGGTGCCAGCTCCTATAATTCACCCCTCCACTTT.

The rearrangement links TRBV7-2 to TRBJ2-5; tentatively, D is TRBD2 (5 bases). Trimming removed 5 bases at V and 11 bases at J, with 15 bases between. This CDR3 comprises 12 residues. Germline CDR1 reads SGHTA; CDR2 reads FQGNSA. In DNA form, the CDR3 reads TGTGCCAGCAGCCTCAATCGGGATGAGCAGTACTTC. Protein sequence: CASSLNRDEQYF.

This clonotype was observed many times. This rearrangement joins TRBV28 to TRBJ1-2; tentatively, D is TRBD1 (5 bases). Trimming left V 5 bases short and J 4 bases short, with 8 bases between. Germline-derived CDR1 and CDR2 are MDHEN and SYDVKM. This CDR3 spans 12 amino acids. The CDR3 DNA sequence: TGTGCCAGCAGTCCCAGGGCCTATGGCTACACCTTC. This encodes CASSPRAYGYTF.

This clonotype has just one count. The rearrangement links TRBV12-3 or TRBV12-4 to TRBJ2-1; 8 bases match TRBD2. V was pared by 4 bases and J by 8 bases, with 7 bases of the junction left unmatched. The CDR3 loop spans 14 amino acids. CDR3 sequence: CASSSERENHEQFF. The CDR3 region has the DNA TGTGCCAGCAGTTCCGAGCGGGAGAACCATGAGCAGTTCTTC.

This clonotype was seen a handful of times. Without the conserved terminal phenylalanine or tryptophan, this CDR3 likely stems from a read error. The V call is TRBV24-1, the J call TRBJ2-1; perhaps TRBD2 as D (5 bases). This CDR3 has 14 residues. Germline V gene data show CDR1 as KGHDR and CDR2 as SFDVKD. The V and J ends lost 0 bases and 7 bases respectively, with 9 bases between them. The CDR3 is CATSDLVSGNEQFL. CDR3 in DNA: TGTGCCACCAGTGATTTGGTTTCGGGGAATGAGCAGTTCTTA.

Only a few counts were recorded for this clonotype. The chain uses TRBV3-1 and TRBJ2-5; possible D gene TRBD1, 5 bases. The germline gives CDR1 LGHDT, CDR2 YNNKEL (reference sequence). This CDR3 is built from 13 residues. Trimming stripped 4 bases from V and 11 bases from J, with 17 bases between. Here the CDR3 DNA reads TGTGCCAGCAGCCCCACGCCGACAGCGCAGCAGTACTTC. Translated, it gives CASSPTPTAQQYF.

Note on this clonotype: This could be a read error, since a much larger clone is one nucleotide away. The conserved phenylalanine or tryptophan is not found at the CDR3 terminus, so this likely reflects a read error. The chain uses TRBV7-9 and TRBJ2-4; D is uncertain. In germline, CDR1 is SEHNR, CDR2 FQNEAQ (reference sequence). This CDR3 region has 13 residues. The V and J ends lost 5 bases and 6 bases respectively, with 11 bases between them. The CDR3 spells CASSLTTTNIQYC. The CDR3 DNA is TGTGCCAGCAGCCTTACGACCACAAACATTCAGTACTGC.

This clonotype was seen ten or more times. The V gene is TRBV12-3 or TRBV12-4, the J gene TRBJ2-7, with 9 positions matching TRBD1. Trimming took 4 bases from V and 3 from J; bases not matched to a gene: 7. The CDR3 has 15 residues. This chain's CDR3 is CASSSRDRAGYEQYF. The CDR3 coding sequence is TGTGCCAGCAGTTCCCGGGACAGGGCTGGCTACGAGCAGTACTTC.

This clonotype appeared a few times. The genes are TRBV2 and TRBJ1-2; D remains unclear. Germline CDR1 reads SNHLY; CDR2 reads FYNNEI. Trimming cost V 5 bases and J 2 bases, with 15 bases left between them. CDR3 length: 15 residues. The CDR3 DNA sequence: TGTGCCAGCAGTCCTAATTCGGGCCTGAACTATGGCTACACCTTC. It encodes CASSPNSGLNYGYTF.

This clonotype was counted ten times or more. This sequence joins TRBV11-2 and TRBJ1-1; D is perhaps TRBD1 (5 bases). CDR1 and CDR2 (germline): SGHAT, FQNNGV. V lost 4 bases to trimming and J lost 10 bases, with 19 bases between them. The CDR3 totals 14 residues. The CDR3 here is CASSSDSVGTRAFF. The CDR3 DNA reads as TGTGCCAGCAGCTCCGACAGCGTGGGAACCCGAGCTTTCTTT.

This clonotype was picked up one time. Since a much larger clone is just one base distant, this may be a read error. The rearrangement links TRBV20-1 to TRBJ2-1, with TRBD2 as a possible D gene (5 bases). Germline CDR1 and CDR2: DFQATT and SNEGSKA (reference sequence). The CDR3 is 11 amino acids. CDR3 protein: CRASRDYEQFF. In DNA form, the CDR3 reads TGCAGGGCTAGCCGTGATTATGAGCAGTTCTTC.

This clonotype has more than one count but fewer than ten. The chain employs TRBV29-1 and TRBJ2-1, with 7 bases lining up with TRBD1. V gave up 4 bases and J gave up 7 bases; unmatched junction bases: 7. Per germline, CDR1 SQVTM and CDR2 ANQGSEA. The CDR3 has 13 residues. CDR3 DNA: TGCAGCGTTGGACAGGGTCGTTGGAATGAGCAGTTCTTC. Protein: CSVGQGRWNEQFF.

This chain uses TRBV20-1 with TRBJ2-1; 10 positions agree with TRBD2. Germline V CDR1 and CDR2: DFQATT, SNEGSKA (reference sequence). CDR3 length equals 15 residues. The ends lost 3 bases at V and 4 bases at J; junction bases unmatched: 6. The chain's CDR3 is CSARPLAGEYNEQFF. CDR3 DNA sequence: TGCAGTGCTAGGCCGCTAGCGGGAGAATACAATGAGCAGTTCTTC.

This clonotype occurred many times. Here the CDR3 DNA reads TGTGCCAGCAGCCTTCCAGGGGGAAGCACAGATACGCAGTATTTT. Its protein product is CASSLPGGSTDTQYF. The chain is built from TRBV7-9 and TRBJ2-3; 7 nucleotides align to TRBD1. From germline, CDR1 is SEHNR and CDR2 FQNEAQ (reference sequence). The V segment lost 5 bases and the J segment 0 bases; nucleotides outside the gene matches: 5. This CDR3 has 15 amino acids.

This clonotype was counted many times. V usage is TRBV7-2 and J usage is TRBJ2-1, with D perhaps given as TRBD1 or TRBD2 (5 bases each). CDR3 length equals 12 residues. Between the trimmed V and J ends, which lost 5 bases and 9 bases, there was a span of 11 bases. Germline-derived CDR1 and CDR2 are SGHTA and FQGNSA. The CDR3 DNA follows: TGTGCCAGCAGCATAACTAGGGGTGAGCAGTTCTTC. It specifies CASSITRGEQFF.

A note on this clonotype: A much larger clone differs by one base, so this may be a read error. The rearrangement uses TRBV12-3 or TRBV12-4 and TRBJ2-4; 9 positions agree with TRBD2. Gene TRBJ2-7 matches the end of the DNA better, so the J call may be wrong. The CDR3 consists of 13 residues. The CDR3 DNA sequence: TGTGCCAGCAGGTTAGCGGGGGTGAGCGAGCAGTACTTC. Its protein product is CASRLAGVSEQYF.

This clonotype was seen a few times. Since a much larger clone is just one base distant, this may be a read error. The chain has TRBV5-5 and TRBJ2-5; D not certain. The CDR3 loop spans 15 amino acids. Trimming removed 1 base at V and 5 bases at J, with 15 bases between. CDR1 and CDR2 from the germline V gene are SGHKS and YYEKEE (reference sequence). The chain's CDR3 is CASSLSVDVMETQYF. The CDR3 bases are TGTGCCAGCAGCTTGTCGGTAGATGTAATGGAGACCCAGTACTTC.

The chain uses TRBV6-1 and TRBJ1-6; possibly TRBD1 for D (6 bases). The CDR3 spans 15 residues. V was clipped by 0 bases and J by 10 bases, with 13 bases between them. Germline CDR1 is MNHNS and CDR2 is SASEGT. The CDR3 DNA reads TGTGCCAGCAGTGAAGCGGGGGGGCTGACATCACCCCTCCACTTT. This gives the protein CASSEAGGLTSPLHF.

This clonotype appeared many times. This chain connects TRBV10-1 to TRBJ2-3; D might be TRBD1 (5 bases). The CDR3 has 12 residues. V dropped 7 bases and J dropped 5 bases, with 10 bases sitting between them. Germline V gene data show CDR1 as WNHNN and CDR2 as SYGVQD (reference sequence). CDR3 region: CASTKTEDTQYF. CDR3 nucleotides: TGCGCCAGCACCAAGACAGAAGATACGCAGTATTTT.

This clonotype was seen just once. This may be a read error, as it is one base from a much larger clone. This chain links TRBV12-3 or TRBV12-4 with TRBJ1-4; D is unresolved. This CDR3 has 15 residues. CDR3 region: CASTLRGSLGEKPFF. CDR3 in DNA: TGTGCCAGCACCCTCCGGGGATCTTTAGGAGAAAAACCGTTTTTT.